The 21 T cell receptor beta chains given below trace back to one sample, sequenced in a study of cytomegalovirus exposure and HLA in healthy donors. Vbeta (60) and Jbeta (13) primers were used in the PCR. Data came from immunoSEQ multiplex PCR; TCRdb stores just in-frame clones and leaves some out. The sample has over 200,000 clones, roughly 80% seen once; the top ten hold approximately 5.7%. What was sequenced was PBMCs. The receptors were gathered from a middle-aged man in good health and CMV-seropositive.

This clone was observed a few times. This chain links TRBV2 with TRBJ2-6; D is ambiguous. CDR1 is SNHLY, CDR2 FYNNEI, per germline. V shed 3 bases and J shed 2 bases, with 8 bases lying between them. The CDR3 consists of 15 residues. CDR3 DNA: TGTGCCAGCAGTGATTTCTCAGCTGGGGCCAACGTCCTGACTTTC. Amino acids: CASSDFSAGANVLTF.

This sequence joins TRBV27 and TRBJ2-1, with 9 bases lining up with TRBD2. The CDR3 runs to 14 residues. After removal of 10 bases from V and 6 bases from J, the junction contained 10 bases not matched to a gene. The germline V gene has CDR1 MNHEY and CDR2 SMNVEV (reference sequence). CDR3 protein: CATTSGLAANEQFF. The CDR3 DNA follows: TGTGCCACCACCTCGGGACTAGCAGCCAATGAGCAGTTCTTC.

This clone was seen a single time. The chain employs TRBV6-9 and TRBJ2-7; no clear D. V shed 3 bases and J shed 3 bases, with 9 bases lying between them. The germline V gene has CDR1 MNHGY and CDR2 SVAAGI. This CDR3 comprises 13 residues. The chain's CDR3 is CASSYPGGYEQYF. CDR3 DNA sequence: TGTGCCAGCAGTTACCCGGGTGGCTACGAGCAGTACTTC.

The V call is TRBV11-2, the J call TRBJ1-5; no definite D call. Trimming took off 5 bases at V and 4 bases at J, with 15 bases between the two ends. The CDR3 is 15 amino acids. Germline V lookup: CDR1 SGHAT, CDR2 FQNNGV. The CDR3 protein is CASSPAPSGNQPQHF. As DNA, the CDR3 is TGTGCCAGCAGCCCCGCACCATCGGGTAATCAGCCCCAGCATTTT.

The chain is built from TRBV4-2 and TRBJ2-3; weak D call: TRBD2 (6 bases). CDR1 LGHNA and CDR2 YNFKEQ come from the germline V gene. The CDR3 runs 17 residues. Trimming removed 3 bases from V and 0 bases from J, with 16 bases in between. For the CDR3, the DNA is TGTGCCAGCAGCCAGCCCTGGGGGGAGATGAGCACAGATACGCAGTATTTT. Its translation: CASSQPWGEMSTDTQYF.

This chain joins TRBV4-1 and TRBJ1-5; maybe TRBD1 (5 bases). V was clipped by 3 bases and J by 2 bases, with 17 bases between them. Germline loops: CDR1 MGHRA, CDR2 YSYEKL. The CDR3 contains 17 residues. The CDR3 bases are TGCGCCAGCAGCCAGGCCGGGACTCCCGTTGGCAATCAGCCCCAGCATTTT. Translation: CASSQAGTPVGNQPQHF.

The chain links TRBV29-1 to TRBJ2-1; 16 bases align to TRBD2. This CDR3 has 16 residues. Germline CDR1 SQVTM, CDR2 ANQGSEA. J gave up 7 bases and V 6 bases, and 9 bases lay outside the gene matches. This chain's CDR3 is CSVAGTSGRAENEQFF. DNA of the CDR3: TGCAGCGTCGCCGGGACTAGCGGGAGGGCCGAAAATGAGCAGTTCTTC.

The rearrangement uses TRBV4-2 and TRBJ1-4; no clear D. Deletions cut 4 bases from V and 4 bases from J, with 10 bases between. CDR3 length: 14 residues. Per germline, CDR1 LGHNA and CDR2 YNFKEQ. CDR3 sequence (DNA): TGTGCCAGCAGCCGAGGTGGCAATAATGAAAAACTGTTTTTT. Translation gives CASSRGGNNEKLFF.

The rearrangement joins TRBV6-5 to TRBJ2-5; D is perhaps TRBD2 (5 bases). CDR1 and CDR2 from the germline V gene are MNHEY and SVGAGI. V lost 6 bases and J 5 bases, leaving 13 bases between the germline ends. This CDR3 is built from 13 residues. The CDR3 is CASRRVGGETQYF. CDR3 nucleotides: TGTGCCAGCAGGAGGGTGGGTGGGGAGACCCAGTACTTC.

The V and J genes are TRBV4-2 and TRBJ2-7; 8 bases align to TRBD2. The germline V gene encodes CDR1 LGHNA and CDR2 YNFKEQ. The ends lost 4 bases at V and 5 bases at J; junction bases unmatched: 4. CDR3 size: 13 residues. Written as DNA, the CDR3 is TGTGCCAGCAGCCCCGGGAGGGCCGACGAGCAGTACTTC. This gives the protein CASSPGRADEQYF.

This chain uses TRBV5-1 with TRBJ2-7, with 12 bases fitting TRBD1. The CDR3 length is 14 residues. Germline V gene lookup returns CDR1 SGHRS and CDR2 YFSETQ. V gave up 4 bases and J gave up 11 bases; unmatched junction bases: 10. CDR3 bases: TGCGCCAGCAGCACTCCGGGACAGGGGGCCCCCAAGTACTTC. This translates into CASSTPGQGAPKYF.

V gene TRBV28 combines with J gene TRBJ1-5, with 7 bases fitting TRBD1. From germline, CDR1 is MDHEN and CDR2 SYDVKM. J gave up 1 base and V 3 bases, and 3 bases lay outside the gene matches. The CDR3 length is 15 residues. CDR3: CASSFSDRSNQPQHF. DNA for the CDR3: TGTGCCAGCAGTTTCTCGGACAGGAGCAATCAGCCCCAGCATTTT.

The CDR3 loop reads CASSYGGSTDTQYF. The CDR3 DNA follows: TGTGCCAGCAGTTACGGGGGGAGCACAGATACGCAGTATTTT. This chain links TRBV6-6 with TRBJ2-3; a weak D match, TRBD2 (6 bases). V dropped 2 bases and J dropped 0 bases, with 6 bases sitting between them. This CDR3 is 14 amino acids long. Germline V lookup: CDR1 MNHNY, CDR2 SVGAGI (reference sequence).

The chain couples TRBV6-1 to TRBJ1-5, with 12 bases fitting TRBD1. With 6 bases clipped from V and 6 bases from J, the junction kept 6 bases outside the gene matches. This CDR3 is built from 15 residues. From germline, CDR1 is MNHNS and CDR2 SASEGT. The CDR3 DNA reads as TGTGCCAGCAGGGCCGGGACAGGGGGCGGTCAGCCCCAGCATTTT. Translation: CASRAGTGGGQPQHF.

The CDR3 bases are TGCGCCAGCAGCGAGGGGGACGACTACAATGAGCAGTTCTTC. Translated, it gives CASSEGDDYNEQFF. The chain carries TRBV5-1 and TRBJ2-1, with a tentative D call TRBD1 (6 bases). CDR1 is SGHRS and CDR2 is YFSETQ in the germline V gene. The CDR3 sequence is 14 residues long. Trimming left V 4 bases short and J 3 bases short, with 11 bases between.

A note on this clone: The DNA is omitted, as the CDR3 cannot be located on it reliably, and the CDR3 follows TCRdb's listing. The J gene is TRBJ1-1, the V gene TRBV7-9; the D call of TRBD1 is as the table states it, not checked on the DNA. Germline CDR1 SEHNR, CDR2 FQNEAQ (reference sequence). Including both end residues, the CDR3 is 15 amino acids long. The chain's CDR3 is CCASSLEVGHYEAFF.

As to this clone: Given the absence of the conserved phenylalanine or tryptophan at the CDR3 end, a read error is likely. The chain has TRBV30 and TRBJ1-1; TRBD1 agrees at 7 bases. This CDR3 comprises 13 residues. Germline CDR1 reads GTSNPN; CDR2 reads SVGIG (reference sequence). Germline trimming cut 7 bases from V and 0 bases from J; bases unmatched to any gene: 5. The CDR3 here is CAFSTGLNTEAFS. CDR3 DNA sequence: TGTGCCTTCTCGACAGGGCTGAACACTGAAGCTTTCTCT.

This clone appeared a single time. The chain has TRBV5-1 and TRBJ2-5, with a possible D match to TRBD2 (5 bases). CDR1 SGHRS and CDR2 YFSETQ come from the germline V gene. Deletions cut 0 bases from V and 2 bases from J, with 11 bases between. CDR3 length: 15 amino acids. The DNA of the CDR3 is TGCGCCAGCAGCTTGGAAACGGGAAGACAAGAGACCCAGTACTTC. This gives the protein CASSLETGRQETQYF.

The rearrangement joins TRBV6-6 to TRBJ1-2; D not certain. This CDR3 has 12 residues. Germline V gene data show CDR1 as MNHNY and CDR2 as SVGAGI (reference sequence). Between the trimmed V and J ends, which lost 0 bases and 8 bases, there was a span of 7 bases. The CDR3: CASSYSEEGYTF. The CDR3 coding sequence is TGTGCCAGCAGTTACTCAGAGGAAGGCTACACCTTC.

The gene calls are TRBV2 and TRBJ2-7, with 10 bases aligning to TRBD2. Trimming at V came to 8 bases and at J to 2 bases, leaving 6 bases not matched to a gene. The length of the CDR3 is 14 residues. Per germline, CDR1 SNHLY and CDR2 FYNNEI. The DNA for the CDR3 is TGTGCCAGCGGGATAGCGGGAGGCCCCTACGAGCAGTACGTC. It yields the protein CASGIAGGPYEQYV.

J is TRBJ2-1 and V is TRBV5-1; the D gene is possibly TRBD2 (5 bases). This CDR3 contains 15 residues. Between the trimmed V and J ends, which lost 4 bases and 0 bases, there was a span of 11 bases. Germline loops: CDR1 SGHRS, CDR2 YFSETQ. CDR3 amino acids: CASSPREFSYNEQFF. The CDR3 bases are TGCGCCAGCAGCCCTCGGGAATTCTCCTACAATGAGCAGTTCTTC.